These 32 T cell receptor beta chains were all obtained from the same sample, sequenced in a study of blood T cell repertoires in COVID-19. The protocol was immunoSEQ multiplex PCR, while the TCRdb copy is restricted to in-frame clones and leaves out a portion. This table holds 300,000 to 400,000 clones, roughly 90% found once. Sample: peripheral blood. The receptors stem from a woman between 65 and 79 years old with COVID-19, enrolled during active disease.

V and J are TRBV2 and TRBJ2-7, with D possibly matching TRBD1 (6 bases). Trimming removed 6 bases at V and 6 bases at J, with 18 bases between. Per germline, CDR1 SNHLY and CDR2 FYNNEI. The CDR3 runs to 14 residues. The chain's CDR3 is CASRLGSGASEQYF. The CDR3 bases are TGTGCCAGCAGACTCGGATCAGGGGCTTCCGAGCAGTACTTC.

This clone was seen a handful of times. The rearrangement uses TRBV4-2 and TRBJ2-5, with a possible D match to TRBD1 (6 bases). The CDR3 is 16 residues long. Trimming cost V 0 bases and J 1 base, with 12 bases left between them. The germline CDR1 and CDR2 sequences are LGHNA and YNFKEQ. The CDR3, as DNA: TGTGCCAGCAGCCAAGAGGGGGCCACGACCCAAGAGACCCAGTACTTC. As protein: CASSQEGATTQETQYF.

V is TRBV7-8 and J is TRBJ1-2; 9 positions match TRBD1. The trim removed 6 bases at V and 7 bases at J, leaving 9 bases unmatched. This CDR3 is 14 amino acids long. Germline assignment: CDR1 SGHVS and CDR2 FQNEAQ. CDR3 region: CASSPNRDRAGYTF. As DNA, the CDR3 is TGTGCCAGCAGTCCCAACCGGGACAGGGCTGGCTACACCTTC.

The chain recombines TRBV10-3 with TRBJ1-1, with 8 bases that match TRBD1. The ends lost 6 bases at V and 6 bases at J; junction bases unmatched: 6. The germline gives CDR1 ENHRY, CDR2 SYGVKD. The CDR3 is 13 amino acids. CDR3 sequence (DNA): TGTGCCATCAGCCGGGACAGGTGGGCTGAAGCTTTCTTT. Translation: CAISRDRWAEAFF.

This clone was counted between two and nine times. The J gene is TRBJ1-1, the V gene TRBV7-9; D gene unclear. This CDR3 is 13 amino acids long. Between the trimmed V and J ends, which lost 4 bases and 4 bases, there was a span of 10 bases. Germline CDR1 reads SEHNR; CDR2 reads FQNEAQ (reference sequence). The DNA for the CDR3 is TGTGCCAGCAGCTCGCCTGGCGGCACTGAAGCTTTCTTT. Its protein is CASSSPGGTEAFF.

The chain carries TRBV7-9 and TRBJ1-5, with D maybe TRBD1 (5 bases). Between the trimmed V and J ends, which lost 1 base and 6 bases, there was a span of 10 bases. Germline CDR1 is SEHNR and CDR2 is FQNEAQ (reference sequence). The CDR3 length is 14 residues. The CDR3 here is CASSLEGRAQPQHF. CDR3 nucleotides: TGTGCCAGCAGCTTAGAGGGCAGGGCTCAGCCCCAGCATTTT.

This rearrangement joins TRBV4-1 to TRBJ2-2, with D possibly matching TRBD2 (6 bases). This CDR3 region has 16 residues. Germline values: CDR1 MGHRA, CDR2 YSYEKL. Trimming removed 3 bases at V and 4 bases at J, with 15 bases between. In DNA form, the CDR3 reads TGCGCCAGCAGCCACCAGACGGGACTTATCACCGGGGAGCTGTTTTTT. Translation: CASSHQTGLITGELFF.

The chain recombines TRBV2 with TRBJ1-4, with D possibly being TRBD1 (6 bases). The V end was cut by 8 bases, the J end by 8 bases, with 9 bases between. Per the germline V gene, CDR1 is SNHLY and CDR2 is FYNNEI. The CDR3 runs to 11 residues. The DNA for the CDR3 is TGTGCCAGCGCAGGGGAAGAAAAACTGTTTTTT. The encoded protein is CASAGEEKLFF. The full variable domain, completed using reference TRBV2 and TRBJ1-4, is EPEVTQTPSHQVTQMGQEVILRCVPISNHLYFYWYRQILGQKVEFLVSFYNNEISEKSEIFDDQFSVERPDGSNFTLKIRSTKLEDSAMYFCASAGEEKLFFGSGTQLSVL.

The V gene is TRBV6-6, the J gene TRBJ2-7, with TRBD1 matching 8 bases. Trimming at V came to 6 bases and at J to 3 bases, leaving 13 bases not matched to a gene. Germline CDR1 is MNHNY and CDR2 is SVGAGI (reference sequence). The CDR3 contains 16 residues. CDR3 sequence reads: CASSYRIDRGDYEQYF. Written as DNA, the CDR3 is TGTGCCAGCAGCTACCGGATTGACAGGGGCGACTACGAGCAGTACTTC.

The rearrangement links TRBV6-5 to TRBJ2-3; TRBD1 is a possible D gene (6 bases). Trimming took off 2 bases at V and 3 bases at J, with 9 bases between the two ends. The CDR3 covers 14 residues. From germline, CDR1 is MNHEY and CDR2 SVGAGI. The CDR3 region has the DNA TGTGCCAGCAGTTACATTAGGGGGACAGATACGCAGTATTTT. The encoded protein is CASSYIRGTDTQYF.

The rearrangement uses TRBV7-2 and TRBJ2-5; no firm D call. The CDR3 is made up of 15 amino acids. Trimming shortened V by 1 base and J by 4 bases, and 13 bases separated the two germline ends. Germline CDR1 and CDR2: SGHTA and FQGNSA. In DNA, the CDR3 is TGTGCCAGCAGCTTAGTAGGCCTCCCGGGAGAGACCCAGTACTTC. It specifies CASSLVGLPGETQYF.

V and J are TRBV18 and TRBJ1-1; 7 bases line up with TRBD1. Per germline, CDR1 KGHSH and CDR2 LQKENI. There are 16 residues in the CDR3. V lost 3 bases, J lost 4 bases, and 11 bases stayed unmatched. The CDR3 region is CASSPKPLTGITEAFF. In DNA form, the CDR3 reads TGTGCCAGCTCACCCAAGCCTCTGACAGGGATCACTGAAGCTTTCTTT.

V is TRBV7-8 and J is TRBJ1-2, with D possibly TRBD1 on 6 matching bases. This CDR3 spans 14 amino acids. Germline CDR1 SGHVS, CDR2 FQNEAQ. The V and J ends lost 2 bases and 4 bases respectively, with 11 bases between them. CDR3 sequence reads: CASSLKGVGYGYTF. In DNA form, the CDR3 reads TGTGCCAGCAGCTTAAAGGGGGTGGGCTATGGCTACACCTTC.

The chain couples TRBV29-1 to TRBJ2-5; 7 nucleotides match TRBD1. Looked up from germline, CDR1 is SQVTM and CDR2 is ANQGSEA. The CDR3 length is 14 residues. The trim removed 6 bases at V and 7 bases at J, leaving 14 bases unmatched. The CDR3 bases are TGCAGCGTCGAATGGGACAGCACAAGAGGGACCCAGTACTTC. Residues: CSVEWDSTRGTQYF.

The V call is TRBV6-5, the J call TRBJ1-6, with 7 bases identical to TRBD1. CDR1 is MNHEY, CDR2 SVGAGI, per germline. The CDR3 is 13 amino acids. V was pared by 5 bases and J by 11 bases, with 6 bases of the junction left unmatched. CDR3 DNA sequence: TGTGCCAGCAGTCGAGACAGGGATCCACCCCTCCACTTT. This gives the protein CASSRDRDPPLHF.

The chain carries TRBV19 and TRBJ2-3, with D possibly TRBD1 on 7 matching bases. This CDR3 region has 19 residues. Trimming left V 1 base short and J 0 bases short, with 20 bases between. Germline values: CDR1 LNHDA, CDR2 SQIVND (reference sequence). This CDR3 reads CASSIVSLTGRFSTDTQYF. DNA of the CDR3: TGTGCCAGTAGTATAGTCTCTCTGACAGGGAGGTTTAGCACAGATACGCAGTATTTT.

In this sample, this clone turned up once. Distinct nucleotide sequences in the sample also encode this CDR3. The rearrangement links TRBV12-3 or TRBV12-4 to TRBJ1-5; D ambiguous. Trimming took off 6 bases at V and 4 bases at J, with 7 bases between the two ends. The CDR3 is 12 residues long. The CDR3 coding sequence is TGTGCCAGCAGCCCGGGGAATCAGCCCCAGCATTTT. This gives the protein CASSPGNQPQHF.

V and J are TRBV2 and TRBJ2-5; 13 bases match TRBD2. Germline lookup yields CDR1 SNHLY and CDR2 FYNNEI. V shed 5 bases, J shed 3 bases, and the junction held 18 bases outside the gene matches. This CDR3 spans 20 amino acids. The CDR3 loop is CASSTNKLAGGPLLEETQYF. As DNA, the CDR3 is TGTGCCAGCAGTACGAACAAACTAGCGGGGGGGCCGCTTTTGGAAGAGACCCAGTACTTC.

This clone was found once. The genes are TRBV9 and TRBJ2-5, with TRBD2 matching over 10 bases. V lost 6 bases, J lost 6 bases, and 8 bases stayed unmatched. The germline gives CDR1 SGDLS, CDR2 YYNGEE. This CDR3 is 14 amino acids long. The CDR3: CASNRGSGGKTQYF. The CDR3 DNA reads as TGTGCCAGCAATCGGGGTAGCGGGGGGAAGACCCAGTACTTC. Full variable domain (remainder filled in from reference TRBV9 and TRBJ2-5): DSGVTQTPKHLITATGQRVTLRCSPRSGDLSVYWYQQSLDQGLQFLIQYYNGEERAKGNILERFSAQQFPDLHSELNLSSLELGDSALYFCASNRGSGGKTQYFGPGTRLLVL.

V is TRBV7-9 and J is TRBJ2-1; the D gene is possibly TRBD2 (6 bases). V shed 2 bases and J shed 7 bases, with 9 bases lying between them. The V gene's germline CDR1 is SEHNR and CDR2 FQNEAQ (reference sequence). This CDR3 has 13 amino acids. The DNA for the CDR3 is TGTGCCAGCAGCTTATCTGGAGGGAATGAGCAGTTCTTC. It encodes CASSLSGGNEQFF. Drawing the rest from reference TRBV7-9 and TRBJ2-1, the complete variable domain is DTGVSQNPRHKITKRGQNVTFRCDPISEHNRLYWYRQTLGQGPEFLTYFQNEAQLEKSRLLSDRFSAERPKGSFSTLEIQRTEQGDSAMYLCASSLSGGNEQFFGPGTRLTVL.

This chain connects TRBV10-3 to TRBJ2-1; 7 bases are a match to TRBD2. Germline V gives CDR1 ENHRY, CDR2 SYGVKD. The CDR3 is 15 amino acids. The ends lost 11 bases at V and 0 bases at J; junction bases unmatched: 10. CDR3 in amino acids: CASISGGNSYNEQFF. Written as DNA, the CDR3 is TGTGCCTCGATCTCCGGGGGGAACTCCTACAATGAGCAGTTCTTC.

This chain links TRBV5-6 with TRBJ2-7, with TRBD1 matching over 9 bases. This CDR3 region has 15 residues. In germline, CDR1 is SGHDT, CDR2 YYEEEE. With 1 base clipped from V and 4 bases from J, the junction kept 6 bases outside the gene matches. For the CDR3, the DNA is TGTGCCAGCAGCTTGCTTAGACAGGGGGTTTACGAGCAGTACTTC. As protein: CASSLLRQGVYEQYF.

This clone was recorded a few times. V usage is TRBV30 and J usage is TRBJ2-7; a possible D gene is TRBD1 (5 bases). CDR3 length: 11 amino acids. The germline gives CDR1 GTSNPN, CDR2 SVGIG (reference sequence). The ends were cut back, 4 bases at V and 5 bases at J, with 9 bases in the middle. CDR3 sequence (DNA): TGTGCCTGGACAGGGAACCACGAGCAGTACTTC. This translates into CAWTGNHEQYF. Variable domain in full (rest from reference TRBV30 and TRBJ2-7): SQTIHQWPATLVQPVGSPLSLECTVEGTSNPNLYWYRQAAGRGLQLLFYSVGIGQISSEVPQNLSASRPQDRQFILSSKKLLLSDSGFYLCAWTGNHEQYFGPGTRLTVT.

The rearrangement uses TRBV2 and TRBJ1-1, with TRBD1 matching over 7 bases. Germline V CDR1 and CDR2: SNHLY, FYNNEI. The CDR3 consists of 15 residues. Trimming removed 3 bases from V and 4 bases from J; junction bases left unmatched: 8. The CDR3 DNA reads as TGTGCCAGCAGTGAGGCCACACACAGGGGCACTGAAGCTTTCTTT. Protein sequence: CASSEATHRGTEAFF.

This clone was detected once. The CDR3 sequence: CASGPSSYNEQFF. CDR3 coding DNA: TGTGCCAGTGGGCCGAGCTCCTACAATGAGCAGTTCTTC. The V call is TRBV27, the J call TRBJ2-1; D is uncertain. CDR1 and CDR2 from the germline V gene are MNHEY and SMNVEV (reference sequence). The V end was cut by 9 bases, the J end by 0 bases, with 9 bases between. CDR3 length: 13 residues.

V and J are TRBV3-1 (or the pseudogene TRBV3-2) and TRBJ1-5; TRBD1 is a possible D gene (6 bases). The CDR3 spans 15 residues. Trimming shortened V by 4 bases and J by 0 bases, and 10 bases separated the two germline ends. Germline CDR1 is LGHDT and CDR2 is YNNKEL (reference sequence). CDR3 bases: TGTGCCAGCAGCCCAGGACAGTATAGCAATCAGCCCCAGCATTTT. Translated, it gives CASSPGQYSNQPQHF.

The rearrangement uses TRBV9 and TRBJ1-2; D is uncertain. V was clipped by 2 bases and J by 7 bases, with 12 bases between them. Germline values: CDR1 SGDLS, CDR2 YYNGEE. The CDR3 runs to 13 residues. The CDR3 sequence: CASSVGPEGGYTF. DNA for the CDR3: TGTGCCAGCAGCGTTGGACCCGAGGGTGGCTACACCTTC. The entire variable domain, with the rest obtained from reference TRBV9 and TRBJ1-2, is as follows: DSGVTQTPKHLITATGQRVTLRCSPRSGDLSVYWYQQSLDQGLQFLIQYYNGEERAKGNILERFSAQQFPDLHSELNLSSLELGDSALYFCASSVGPEGGYTFGSGTRLTVV.

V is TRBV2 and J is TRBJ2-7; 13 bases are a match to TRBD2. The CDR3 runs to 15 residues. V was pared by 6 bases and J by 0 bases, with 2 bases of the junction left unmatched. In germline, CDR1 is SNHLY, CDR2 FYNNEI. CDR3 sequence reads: CASSGTSGASYEQYF. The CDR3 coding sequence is TGTGCCAGCAGCGGGACTAGCGGGGCCTCCTACGAGCAGTACTTC.

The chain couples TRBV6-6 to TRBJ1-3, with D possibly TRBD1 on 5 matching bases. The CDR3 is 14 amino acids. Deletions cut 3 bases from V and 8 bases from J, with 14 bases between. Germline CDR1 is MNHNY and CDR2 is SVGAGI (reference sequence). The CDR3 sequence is CASSYDSEVYTIYF. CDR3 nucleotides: TGTGCCAGCAGTTATGACAGTGAGGTTTACACCATATATTTT.

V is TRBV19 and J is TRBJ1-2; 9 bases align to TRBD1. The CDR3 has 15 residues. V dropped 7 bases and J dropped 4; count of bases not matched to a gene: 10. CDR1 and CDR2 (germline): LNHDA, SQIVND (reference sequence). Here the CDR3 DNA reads TGTGCCAGTACCTACCAACCGACAGGGGGCTATGGCTACACCTTC. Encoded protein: CASTYQPTGGYGYTF.

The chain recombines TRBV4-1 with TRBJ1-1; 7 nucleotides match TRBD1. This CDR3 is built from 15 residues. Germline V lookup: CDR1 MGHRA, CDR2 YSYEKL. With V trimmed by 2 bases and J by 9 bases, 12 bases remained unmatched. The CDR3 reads CASSQPFGTVSKAFF. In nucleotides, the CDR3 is TGCGCCAGCAGCCAACCATTCGGGACAGTGAGTAAAGCTTTCTTT.

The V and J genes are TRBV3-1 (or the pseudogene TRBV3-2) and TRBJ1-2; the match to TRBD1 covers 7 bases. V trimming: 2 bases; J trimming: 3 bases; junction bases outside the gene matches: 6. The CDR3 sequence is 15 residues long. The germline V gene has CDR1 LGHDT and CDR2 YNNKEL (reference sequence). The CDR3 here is CASSQNPGTDYGYTF. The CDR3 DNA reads TGTGCCAGCAGCCAAAACCCCGGGACAGACTATGGCTACACCTTC.